A selection of T cell receptor beta chains follows, all from one sample in a study of T cell responses to AZD1222 COVID-19 vaccine. The method was immunoSEQ multiplex PCR; TCRdb's version includes in-frame clones alone and lacks a portion of them. Found here are approximately 170,000 clones, 80% to 95% of them singletons; the top ten hold around 4%. The specimen comprised peripheral blood, sampled on day 0 of AZD1222 vaccination. These receptors were obtained from an adult in good health. The CDR3 runs from the conserved cysteine through the conserved F or W. The D gene is left open where the match is weak. Clone size is given for some rows only: seen once, a few or many times, or a class if the clone is expanded.

V gene: TRBV7-2
clone size: NA
D gene: TRBD1
J gene: TRBJ2-5
CDR3 protein: CASSFLGTGVYGAQYF
CDR3 DNA: TGTGCCAGCAGCTTCCTGGGGACAGGCGTCTATGGGGCCCAGTACTTC

V gene: TRBV4-1
clone size: NA
D gene: NA
J gene: TRBJ2-3
CDR3 protein: CASSRKGSRQTSTDTQYF
CDR3 DNA: TGCGCCAGCAGCCGGAAGGGTTCTAGACAAACTAGCACAGATACGCAGTATTTT

V gene: TRBV3-1/TRBV3-2
clone size: NA
D gene: TRBD2
J gene: TRBJ2-7
CDR3 protein: CASSGTSGQQYF
CDR3 DNA: TGTGCCAGCAGCGGGACTAGCGGCCAGCAGTACTTC

V gene: TRBV6-1
clone size: once
D gene: NA
J gene: TRBJ1-2
CDR3 protein: CASSEGRIRKGDGYTF
CDR3 DNA: TGTGCCAGCAGTGAAGGAAGGATACGAAAAGGGGATGGCTACACCTTC

V gene: TRBV18
clone size: NA
D gene: TRBD1
J gene: TRBJ2-7
CDR3 protein: CASSGQGALSSYEQYF
CDR3 DNA: TGTGCCAGCTCCGGCCAGGGGGCACTAAGCTCCTACGAGCAGTACTTC

V gene: TRBV5-1
clone size: NA
D gene: NA
J gene: TRBJ2-7
CDR3 protein: CASSLGDSNYEQYF
CDR3 DNA: TGCGCCAGCAGCTTGGGTGACAGCAACTACGAGCAGTACTTC

V gene: TRBV7-9
clone size: NA
D gene: TRBD1
J gene: TRBJ2-7
CDR3 protein: CASSGPRDRGPYEQYF
CDR3 DNA: TGTGCCAGCAGCGGACCCCGGGACAGGGGGCCCTACGAGCAGTACTTC

V gene: TRBV18
clone size: NA
D gene: TRBD1
J gene: TRBJ1-5
CDR3 protein: CASSPQDRGLSSNQPQHF
CDR3 DNA: TGTGCCAGCTCACCACAAGACAGGGGGCTTTCGAGCAATCAGCCCCAGCATTTT

V gene: TRBV28
clone size: NA
D gene: NA
J gene: TRBJ1-3
CDR3 protein: CASSFRGLSGNTIYF
CDR3 DNA: TGTGCCAGCAGTTTTCGGGGCCTCTCTGGAAACACCATATATTTT

V gene: TRBV28
clone size: NA
D gene: NA
J gene: TRBJ1-5
CDR3 protein: CASSPGIGRSKNQPQHF
CDR3 DNA: TGTGCCAGCAGTCCAGGTATTGGGAGGAGTAAAAATCAGCCCCAGCATTTT

V gene: TRBV28
clone size: once
D gene: NA
J gene: TRBJ2-1
CDR3 protein: CASSPGSYHNEQFF
CDR3 DNA: TGTGCCAGCAGTCCCGGGTCTTACCACAATGAGCAGTTCTTC

V gene: TRBV28
clone size: NA
D gene: NA
J gene: TRBJ2-2
CDR3 protein: CASSPFWGPSNTGELFF
CDR3 DNA: TGTGCCAGCAGTCCGTTTTGGGGGCCCTCGAACACCGGGGAGCTGTTTTTT

V gene: TRBV19
clone size: NA
D gene: TRBD1
J gene: TRBJ2-1
CDR3 protein: CASSAYTGGPNNEQFF
CDR3 DNA: TGTGCCAGTAGTGCTTACACAGGGGGTCCAAACAATGAGCAGTTCTTC

V gene: TRBV2
clone size: NA
D gene: NA
J gene: TRBJ2-7
CDR3 protein: CASRPLGYQYF
CDR3 DNA: TGTGCCAGCAGACCCTTAGGGTACCAGTACTTC

V gene: TRBV7-2
clone size: NA
D gene: NA
J gene: TRBJ2-3
CDR3 protein: CASSLWTLTDTQYF
CDR3 DNA: TGTGCCAGCAGCTTATGGACCCTCACAGATACGCAGTATTTT

V gene: TRBV15
clone size: NA
D gene: NA
J gene: TRBJ1-6
CDR3 protein: CATSREYNSPLHF
CDR3 DNA: TGTGCCACCAGCAGAGAGTACAATTCACCCCTCCACTTT

V gene: TRBV21-1
clone size: NA
D gene: NA
J gene: TRBJ1-2
CDR3 protein: CASRRVYGYTF
CDR3 DNA: TGTGCCAGCCGGCGGGTCTATGGCTACACCTTC

V gene: TRBV11-2
clone size: NA
D gene: NA
J gene: TRBJ2-1
CDR3 protein: CASSPIGWRGASYNEQFF
CDR3 DNA: TGTGCCAGCAGCCCGATTGGGTGGCGCGGGGCGTCCTACAATGAGCAGTTCTTC